Below, one T cell receptor beta chain is given with its context. The sample comes from a study of cytomegalovirus exposure and HLA in healthy donors. Primers: 60 Vbeta forward and 13 Jbeta reverse. Method: immunoSEQ multiplex PCR; TCRdb's copy keeps in-frame clones and lacks some. The sample includes fewer than 200,000 clones, roughly 77% seen only once; the top ten take 4% to 5.5%. This CDR3 spans 16 amino acids. Unmatched junction bases numbered 9, after V lost 5 bases and J lost 4 bases. Germline-derived CDR1 and CDR2 are KGHSH and LQKENI. Specimen: PBMCs. This chain uses TRBV18 with TRBJ2-2; TRBD2 matches at 8 bases. This TCR was recovered from a male donor in good health and CMV-seronegative. CDR3 sequence: CASSRPGLVSTGELFF. CDR3 bases: TGTGCCAGCTCAAGGCCGGGACTAGTAAGCACCGGGGAGCTGTTTTTT.